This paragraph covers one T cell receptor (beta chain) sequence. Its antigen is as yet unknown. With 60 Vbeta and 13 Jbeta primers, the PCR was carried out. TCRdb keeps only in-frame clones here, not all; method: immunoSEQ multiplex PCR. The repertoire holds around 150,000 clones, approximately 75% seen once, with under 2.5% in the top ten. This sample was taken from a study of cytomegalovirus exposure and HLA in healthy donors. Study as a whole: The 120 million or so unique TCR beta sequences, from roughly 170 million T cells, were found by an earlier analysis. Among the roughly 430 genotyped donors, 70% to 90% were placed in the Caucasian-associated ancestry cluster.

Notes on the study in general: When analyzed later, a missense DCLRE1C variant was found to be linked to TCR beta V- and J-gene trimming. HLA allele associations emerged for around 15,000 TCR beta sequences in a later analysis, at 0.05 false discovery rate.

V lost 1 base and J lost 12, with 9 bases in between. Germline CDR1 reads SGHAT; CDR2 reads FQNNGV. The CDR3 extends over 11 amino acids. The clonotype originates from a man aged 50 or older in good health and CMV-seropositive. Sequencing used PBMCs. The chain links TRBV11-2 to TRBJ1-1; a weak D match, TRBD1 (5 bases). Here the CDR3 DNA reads TGTGCCAGCAGCTTAGCCCCAGGGACTTTCTTT. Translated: CASSLAPGTFF.